The 14 T cell receptor beta chains below were found in one sample sequenced in a study of shared clonotypes between healthy human individuals. Some clones are missing from TCRdb's copy, which holds only in-frame ones; the method was immunoSEQ multiplex PCR. The sample has 2 million to 2.5 million clones, about 92% seen once. Sequencing was performed on naive CD4+ T cells from PBMCs. Regarding subset: CD45RA+ positively selected. The receptors come from a man aged 18 to 30 in good health. Some clones in this sample may be carry-over from other donors' samples.

The chain recombines TRBV5-1 with TRBJ1-2, with 12 bases aligning to TRBD1. J gave up 4 bases and V 3 bases, and 4 bases lay outside the gene matches. This CDR3 spans 15 amino acids. Germline-derived CDR1 and CDR2 are SGHRS and YFSETQ. The CDR3 coding sequence is TGCGCCAGCAGCTCGGGACAGGGGGCGGTCTATGGCTACACCTTC. Encoded protein: CASSSGQGAVYGYTF.

The V gene is TRBV5-1, the J gene TRBJ2-5, with TRBD2 matching 10 bases. CDR3 size: 14 residues. V shed 2 bases, J shed 3 bases, and the junction held 1 base outside the gene matches. The germline V gene has CDR1 SGHRS and CDR2 YFSETQ. The CDR3 protein is CASSFGTSEETQYF. CDR3 DNA sequence: TGCGCCAGCAGCTTCGGGACTAGCGAAGAGACCCAGTACTTC. Together with reference TRBV5-1 and TRBJ2-5, the CDR3 gives the full variable domain: KAGVTQTPRYLIKTRGQQVTLSCSPISGHRSVSWYQQTPGQGLQFLFEYFSETQRNKGNFPGRFSGRQFSNSRSEMNVSTLELGDSALYLCASSFGTSEETQYFGPGTRLLVL.

The J gene is TRBJ2-1, the V gene TRBV29-1, with 8 positions matching TRBD2. CDR3 length: 12 residues. Germline V gives CDR1 SQVTM, CDR2 ANQGSEA. The J segment lost 9 bases and the V segment lost 8 bases, leaving 9 bases of the junction unmatched. CDR3 in amino acids: CSTRAGVSEQFF. The CDR3, as DNA: TGCAGCACCCGAGCGGGAGTAAGTGAGCAGTTCTTC.

The chain has TRBV29-1 and TRBJ2-5; D ambiguous. Germline-derived CDR1 and CDR2 are SQVTM and ANQGSEA. The CDR3 sequence is 12 residues long. Trimming removed 7 bases from V and 5 bases from J, with 14 bases in between. The CDR3 sequence: CSAAFGRETQYF. The DNA for the CDR3 is TGCAGCGCCGCGTTCGGCCGGGAGACCCAGTACTTC.

The chain has TRBV5-1 and TRBJ2-3, with 8 bases fitting TRBD2. V was clipped by 2 bases and J by 1 base; unmatched bases: 6. In germline, CDR1 is SGHRS, CDR2 YFSETQ. There are 16 residues in the CDR3. CDR3 nucleotide sequence: TGCGCCAGCAGCTTTGGAGCGGGAGTGGGCACAGATACGCAGTATTTT. Its translation: CASSFGAGVGTDTQYF.

This sequence joins TRBV30 and TRBJ1-2; 7 bases match TRBD1. The V gene end was trimmed by 6 bases and the J gene end by 4 bases; junction bases not matched to a gene: 11. The CDR3 extends over 14 amino acids. CDR1 and CDR2 (germline): GTSNPN, SVGIG (reference sequence). Written as DNA, the CDR3 is TGTGCCTGCCGCGTGGGAGGGGGCGGCTATGGCTACACCTTC. Translated: CACRVGGGGYGYTF.

The genes are TRBV28 and TRBJ1-5; D is perhaps TRBD1 (5 bases). The CDR3 runs 14 residues. The germline V and J ends were trimmed by 5 bases and 5 bases, with 13 bases remaining between them. Germline CDR1 is MDHEN and CDR2 is SYDVKM. The CDR3 sequence: CASSRRGYDQPQHF. As DNA, the CDR3 is TGTGCCAGCAGTCGGAGGGGATACGATCAGCCCCAGCATTTT.

The chain has TRBV7-7 and TRBJ2-7; the match to TRBD1 covers 8 bases. The CDR3 sequence is 20 residues long. V shed 5 bases and J 2 bases; nucleotides not matched to a gene: 23. CDR1 SSHAT and CDR2 FNYEAQ come from the germline V gene (reference sequence). CDR3: CASSPPPRGRRIPPPYEQYF. The CDR3 DNA sequence: TGTGCCAGCAGCCCACCCCCCAGGGGGCGCAGGATACCCCCCCCCTACGAGCAGTACTTC.

V is TRBV25-1 and J is TRBJ2-7, with 9 bases that match TRBD1. Germline V gives CDR1 MGHDK, CDR2 SYGVNS. With 2 bases clipped from V and 3 bases from J, the junction kept 2 bases outside the gene matches. The CDR3 is 14 amino acids. CDR3 region: CASSEGDRVYEQYF. The CDR3 DNA follows: TGTGCCAGCAGTGAAGGGGACAGGGTCTACGAGCAGTACTTC.

This chain connects TRBV2 to TRBJ2-2; a weak D match, TRBD2 (6 bases). The CDR3 has 15 amino acids. Germline CDR1 is SNHLY and CDR2 is FYNNEI. V lost 7 bases and J 2 bases, leaving 14 bases between the germline ends. The CDR3: CASTLSSANTGELFF. The CDR3 region has the DNA TGTGCCAGCACCCTTTCTAGCGCCAACACCGGGGAGCTGTTTTTT.

The chain carries TRBV9 and TRBJ2-3; TRBD2 matches 10 bases. The germline CDR1 and CDR2 sequences are SGDLS and YYNGEE. With V trimmed by 4 bases and J by 2 bases, 7 bases remained unmatched. The CDR3 spans 16 residues. The CDR3 protein is CASSRTSGRDTDTQYF. In DNA form, the CDR3 reads TGTGCCAGCAGCCGGACTAGCGGCCGTGACACAGATACGCAGTATTTT.

The V call is TRBV28, the J call TRBJ1-5; 7 bases line up with TRBD1. The junction had 5 bases not matched to a gene; V was cut back by 3 bases and J by 0 bases. Germline CDR1 reads MDHEN; CDR2 reads SYDVKM. The CDR3 has 16 amino acids. CDR3 sequence (DNA): TGTGCCAGCAGTTTTGGGACAGTTTATAGCAATCAGCCCCAGCATTTT. This translates into CASSFGTVYSNQPQHF.

The genes are TRBV5-1 and TRBJ2-5; D remains ambiguous. The J call is uncertain, as TRBJ2-7 better fits the DNA end. Germline values: CDR1 SGHRS, CDR2 YFSETQ. CDR3 size: 13 residues. This CDR3 reads CASSSPANDEQYF. In DNA, the CDR3 is TGCGCCAGCAGCTCCCCCGCCAATGACGAGCAGTACTTC.

The chain carries TRBV5-1 and TRBJ2-5; D remains ambiguous. Per germline, CDR1 SGHRS and CDR2 YFSETQ. Between the trimmed V and J ends, which lost 4 bases and 4 bases, there was a span of 17 bases. This CDR3 has 15 amino acids. The CDR3 coding sequence is TGCGCCAGCAGCACCGGGCCGTCCCTCGGAGAGACCCAGTACTTC. It codes for CASSTGPSLGETQYF.